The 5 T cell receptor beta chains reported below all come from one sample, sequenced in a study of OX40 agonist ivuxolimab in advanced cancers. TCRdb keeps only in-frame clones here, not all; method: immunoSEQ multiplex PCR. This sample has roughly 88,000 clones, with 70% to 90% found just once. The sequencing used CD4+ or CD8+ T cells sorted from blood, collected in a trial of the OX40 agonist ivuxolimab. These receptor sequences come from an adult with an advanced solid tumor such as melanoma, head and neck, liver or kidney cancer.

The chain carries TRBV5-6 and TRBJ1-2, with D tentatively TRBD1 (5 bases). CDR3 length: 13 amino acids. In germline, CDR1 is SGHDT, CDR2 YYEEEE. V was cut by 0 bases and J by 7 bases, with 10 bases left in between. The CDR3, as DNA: TGTGCCAGCAGCTTGGGACAGCGGCGTGGCTACACCTTC. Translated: CASSLGQRRGYTF.

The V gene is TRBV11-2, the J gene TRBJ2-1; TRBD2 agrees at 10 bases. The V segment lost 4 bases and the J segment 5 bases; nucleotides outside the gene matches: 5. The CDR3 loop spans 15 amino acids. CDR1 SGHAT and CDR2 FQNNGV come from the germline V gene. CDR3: CASSSWTSGNNEQFF. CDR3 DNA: TGTGCCAGCAGCTCCTGGACTAGCGGCAACAATGAGCAGTTCTTC. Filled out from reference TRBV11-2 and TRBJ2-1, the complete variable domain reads EAGVAQSPRYKIIEKRQSVAFWCNPISGHATLYWYQQILGQGPKLLIQFQNNGVVDDSQLPKDRFSAERLKGVDSTLKIQPAKLEDSAVYLCASSSWTSGNNEQFFGPGTRLTVL.

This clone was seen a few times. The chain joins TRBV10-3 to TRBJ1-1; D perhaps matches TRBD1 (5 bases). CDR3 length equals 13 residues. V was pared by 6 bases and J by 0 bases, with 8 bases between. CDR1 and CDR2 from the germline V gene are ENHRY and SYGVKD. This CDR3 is CAIRGTVNTEAFF. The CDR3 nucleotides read TGTGCCATCAGGGGGACGGTGAACACTGAAGCTTTCTTT.

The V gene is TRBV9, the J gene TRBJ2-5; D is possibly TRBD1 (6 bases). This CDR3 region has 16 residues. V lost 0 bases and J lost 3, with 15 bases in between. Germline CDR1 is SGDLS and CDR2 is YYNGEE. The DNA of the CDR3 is TGTGCCAGCAGCGTAGTCGGAACGCAGGGGAAAGAGACCCAGTACTTC. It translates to CASSVVGTQGKETQYF.

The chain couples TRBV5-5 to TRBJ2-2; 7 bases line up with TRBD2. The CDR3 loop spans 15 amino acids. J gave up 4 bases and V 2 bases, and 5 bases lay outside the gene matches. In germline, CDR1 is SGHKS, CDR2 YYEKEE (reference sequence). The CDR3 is CASSFSGTGTGELFF. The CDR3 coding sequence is TGTGCCAGCAGCTTCAGCGGGACCGGCACCGGGGAGCTGTTTTTT.